These T cell receptor beta chains were read from a single sample in a study of T-cell memory formation after mild COVID-19. Each CDR3 protein is one row after TCRdb ran MiXCR on the 5' RACE reads. The profile shows 500,000 to 550,000 distinct CDR3 sequences, just over 20% of them singletons. Sequenced: PBMCs or a T cell subset sorted from them (not recorded which). The source of these receptors is an adult woman who had mild COVID-19 (a few samples of this study predate the infection). Cell type and time point are not known. The CDR3 runs from the conserved cysteine through the conserved F or W. D genes are given only for firm matches. Rows may omit the clone size; those that give it use once, few, many or a size class.

TGTGCCTGGAGTCCGATGGAGGAGCAGTACTTC | CAWSPMEEQYF | TRBJ2-7 | TRBV30 | . | .
TGTGCCAGCAGCTCAAGGGGCAGGGCTGAAGCTTTCTTT | CASSSRGRAEAFF | TRBJ1-1 | TRBV11-3 | . | .
TGTGCCAGCAGCACGGGACAGATCCAAGAGACCCAGTACTTC | CASSTGQIQETQYF | TRBJ2-5 | TRBV6-2/TRBV6-3 | . | TRBD1
TGTGCCAGTAGGAGGACAGTAACACAGAGGACTGAAGCTTTCTTT | CASRRTVTQRTEAFF | TRBJ1-1 | TRBV19 | . | .
TGTGCCAGCAGTGTGGGTTCGGGGCAGCCCCAGCATTTT | CASSVGSGQPQHF | TRBJ1-5 | TRBV6-1 | . | .
TGTGCCAGCAGCTCCCAAGTAGCCCCCTACGAGCAGTACTTC | CASSSQVAPYEQYF | TRBJ2-7 | TRBV7-9 | few | .
TGCAGTGCTAGAGATCCTTTCCGGGCGGACACCGGGGAGCTGTTTTTT | CSARDPFRADTGELFF | TRBJ2-2 | TRBV20-1 | . | .
TGCAGCGTTGAGAAGGCCGAAGCGGCCTCCTACGAGCAGTACTTC | CSVEKAEAASYEQYF | TRBJ2-7 | TRBV29-1 | few | .
TGTGCCAGCAGTTCGGGACTAGCAATCTACAATGAGCAGTTCTTC | CASSSGLAIYNEQFF | TRBJ2-1 | TRBV6-2/TRBV6-3 | . | TRBD2
TGTGCCTGGTCCACCCTGTCACGGGGGGAGCAGTTCTTC | CAWSTLSRGEQFF | TRBJ2-1 | TRBV30 | . | .
TGTGCCAGCAGTTTACAGGCGATCTCTGACTATGGCTACACCTTC | CASSLQAISDYGYTF | TRBJ1-2 | TRBV27 | . | .
TGTGCCAGCAGTTTCTTGCTTTGGGGGGCGTACGAGCAGTACTTC | CASSFLLWGAYEQYF | TRBJ2-7 | TRBV12-3/TRBV12-4 | . | .
TGTGCCATCAGTGCCCAGGGGAATGAGCAGTTCTTC | CAISAQGNEQFF | TRBJ2-1 | TRBV10-3 | . | .
TGCGCCAGCAGCCAAGTTGCGCAGGGGCCCTCCTACGAGCAGTACTTC | CASSQVAQGPSYEQYF | TRBJ2-7 | TRBV4-3 | few | .
TGTGCCAGCAGCTCGACAGGGCACGAGCAGTACTTC | CASSSTGHEQYF | TRBJ2-7 | TRBV7-9 | . | TRBD1
TGTGCCAGCAGCTTGACAGGGGGCGCCCAGCCCCAGCATTTT | CASSLTGGAQPQHF | TRBJ1-5 | TRBV7-2 | . | TRBD1
TGTGCCAGCAGCTTAGCGGCGGGGGCGCAGTATTTT | CASSLAAGAQYF | TRBJ2-3 | TRBV7-2 | few | TRBD2
TGTGCCAGCAGCGAATATGAGAGCACTGAAGCTTTCTTT | CASSEYESTEAFF | TRBJ1-1 | TRBV12-3/TRBV12-4 | . | .
TGCGCCAGCACAGGAATGACAGGGGGGACGTACGAGCAGTACTTC | CASTGMTGGTYEQYF | TRBJ2-7 | TRBV5-1 | . | TRBD1
TGTGCTAGCCTGGATCTCGGGGCTAACACCGGGGAGCTGTTTTTT | CASLDLGANTGELFF | TRBJ2-2 | TRBV12-5 | . | .
TGCAGTGCTAGCCCCGGGTGGACCTCCTACGAGCAGTACTTC | CSASPGWTSYEQYF | TRBJ2-7 | TRBV20-1 | . | .
TGTGCCAGCAGCCCAGGACTAGCGGGGCGCACAGATACGCAGTATTTT | CASSPGLAGRTDTQYF | TRBJ2-3 | TRBV7-6 | many | TRBD2